The clone carrying this TCR beta chain was picked up many times. Its antigen remains unknown. This CDR3 contains 16 residues. The V and J ends lost 2 bases and 1 base respectively, with 14 bases between them. CDR1 is LGHNT and CDR2 is FRNRAP in the germline V gene. These data originate in a study of CD8 T cells in ankylosing spondylitis. Study-level results: Reports say disease-linked clones showed up significantly more in matched ankylosing spondylitis synovial fluid.

MiXCR, run by TCRdb on the 5' RACE reads, gives a single entry per CDR3 protein. Seen here are 150,000 to 200,000 distinct CDR3 sequences, about 18% observed once, and the top ten hold 4.3%. This chain joins TRBV12-5 and TRBJ2-5; maybe TRBD1 (6 bases). The TCR was taken from a male donor under 35 with ankylosing spondylitis or in good health (not recorded which). The specimen sequenced was blood, either unsorted or a sorted T cell fraction (not recorded which). The DNA for the CDR3 is TGTGCTAGTGGTTTGCAAAAGGACAGTCCCCAAGAGACCCAGTACTTC. This gives the protein CASGLQKDSPQETQYF.